These T cell receptor beta chains were read from a single sample in a study of blood T cells in healthy people across ages. Using its own MiXCR run on the 5' RACE reads, TCRdb lists one record per CDR3 protein. The repertoire includes about 970,000 distinct CDR3 sequences, approximately 50% of them detected once, and 20% to 25% sits in the top ten. The source material was blood. The receptors originated from a woman aged 55-70 years in good health. The conserved cysteine and the conserved F or W are not part of the CDR3 here. Each record gives: J gene, V gene, CDR3 protein.

J: TRBJ1-6; V: TRBV20-1; CDR3: SAARGSSASPLH
J: TRBJ2-7; V: TRBV6-5; CDR3: ASSYSKPAGGTYEQY
J: TRBJ2-5; V: TRBV29-1; CDR3: SVEDLWAGRLQETQY
J: TRBJ1-6; V: TRBV2; CDR3: ASRTGVNSPLH
J: TRBJ2-3; V: TRBV20-1; CDR3: SAYSSGQLPTDTQY
J: TRBJ2-3; V: TRBV7-6; CDR3: ASSFGQGVDTQY
J: TRBJ2-2; V: TRBV20-1; CDR3: SARSVRALAGIYTGELF
J: TRBJ1-4; V: TRBV4-3; CDR3: ASSRSGTSNEKLF
J: TRBJ2-5; V: TRBV2; CDR3: ASTPRRIQETQY
J: TRBJ2-1; V: TRBV25-1; CDR3: ASSAAVSEQF
J: TRBJ2-3; V: TRBV9; CDR3: ASSLTSGSSTQY
J: TRBJ2-1; V: TRBV5-1; CDR3: ASSKGQYYNEQF
J: TRBJ2-1; V: TRBV20-1; CDR3: SANPLGGMSYNEQF
J: TRBJ1-4; V: TRBV28; CDR3: ASIFTGGGEKLF
J: TRBJ2-7; V: TRBV29-1; CDR3: SVEGGVAQGVGEQY
J: TRBJ2-7; V: TRBV10-3; CDR3: AIRPGDRGYEQY
J: TRBJ1-2; V: TRBV29-1; CDR3: SLTDRGQGDYGYT
J: TRBJ2-7; V: TRBV7-9; CDR3: ASRGQGDSYEQY
J: TRBJ2-7; V: TRBV5-1; CDR3: ASSDREAINEQY
J: TRBJ2-7; V: TRBV12-3/TRBV12-4; CDR3: ASSFGPYEQY
J: TRBJ2-3; V: TRBV12-3/TRBV12-4; CDR3: ASSSRREVDTQY
J: TRBJ2-5; V: TRBV6-2/TRBV6-3; CDR3: ASHATGWQETQY
J: TRBJ1-4; V: TRBV12-3/TRBV12-4; CDR3: ASSWAGGNEKLF
J: TRBJ2-5; V: TRBV12-3/TRBV12-4; CDR3: ASTVTRPGGETQY
J: TRBJ2-6; V: TRBV20-1; CDR3: SPTRLWGANVLT
J: TRBJ2-7; V: TRBV29-1; CDR3: SVGAGYNEQY
J: TRBJ2-4; V: TRBV6-5; CDR3: ASSYSIHDRRFIQY
J: TRBJ1-2; V: TRBV5-1; CDR3: ASSYYRDSLYGYT